Presented here are 29 T cell receptor beta chains from one specimen sequenced in a study of blood T cell repertoires in COVID-19 (dated by TCRdb to 2020 to 2021). Libraries came from the immunoSEQ multiplex PCR assay. Not all clones reach the TCRdb copy of this immuneACCESS table, which keeps in-frame sequences only. Checked studies attribute under half of the gap to unresolved V genes and leave the rest unexplained. This sample comprises around 76,000 clones, 65% to 85% of them detected only once. Roughly 13% of the sample is held by the ten biggest clonotypes. The source material was peripheral blood. The source of these receptors is a man aged 45-65 years with COVID-19, enrolled during active disease.

The chain carries TRBV6-6 and TRBJ2-7; D is unclear. The CDR3 sequence is 13 residues long. Germline V CDR1 and CDR2: MNHNY, SVGAGI (reference sequence). V gave up 5 bases and J gave up 6 bases, with 14 bases separating them. This chain's CDR3 is CASSPRPSSEQYF. In nucleotides, the CDR3 is TGTGCCAGCAGTCCCCGCCCGAGTAGCGAGCAGTACTTC.

This chain links TRBV6-2 or TRBV6-3 with TRBJ2-1, with D maybe TRBD2 (5 bases). V lost 6 bases and J lost 0, with 15 bases in between. Germline lookup yields CDR1 MNHEY and CDR2 SVGEGT. The CDR3 sequence is 16 residues long. As DNA, the CDR3 is TGTGCCAGCAGCCGTAGCGCCTCCAGCTCCTACAATGAGCAGTTCTTC. Translating it yields CASSRSASSSYNEQFF.

The chain joins TRBV28 to TRBJ1-5; D ambiguous. This CDR3 comprises 12 residues. Per germline, CDR1 MDHEN and CDR2 SYDVKM. The V gene lost 6 bases and the J gene lost 0 bases, with 3 bases spanning the gap. DNA for the CDR3: TGTGCCAGCAGATATAGCAATCAGCCCCAGCATTTT. This sequence encodes CASRYSNQPQHF.

The chain links TRBV7-9 to TRBJ2-2, with a tentative D call TRBD2 (7 bases). Germline CDR1 SEHNR, CDR2 FQNEAQ (reference sequence). V lost 6 bases and J lost 4, with 18 bases in between. This CDR3 has 16 amino acids. The CDR3 sequence is CASSQNGGPATGELFF. CDR3 sequence (DNA): TGTGCCAGCAGTCAAAACGGGGGGCCAGCCACCGGGGAGCTGTTTTTT.

The CDR3 DNA follows: TGTGCCAGCAGCTCACCGACAGGGGTATTTTATGGCTACACCTTC. It translates to CASSSPTGVFYGYTF. The J gene is TRBJ1-2, the V gene TRBV7-2; TRBD1 agrees at 8 bases. The CDR3 extends over 15 amino acids. The J segment lost 5 bases and the V segment lost 4 bases, leaving 9 bases of the junction unmatched. The germline CDR1 and CDR2 sequences are SGHTA and FQGNSA.

V is TRBV13 and J is TRBJ1-4; 9 positions match TRBD1. The CDR3 length is 12 residues. Unmatched junction bases numbered 2, after V lost 5 bases and J lost 10 bases. CDR1 is PRHDT and CDR2 is FYEKMQ in the germline V gene (reference sequence). The CDR3 DNA sequence: TGTGCCAGCAGCCGGGACAGGGCAAAACTGTTTTTT. Protein sequence: CASSRDRAKLFF.

The rearrangement links TRBV3-1 (or the pseudogene TRBV3-2) to TRBJ2-5; 10 bases are a match to TRBD1. This CDR3 spans 15 amino acids. V shed 4 bases, J shed 5 bases, and the junction held 7 bases outside the gene matches. CDR1 is LGHDT and CDR2 is YNNKEL in the germline V gene (reference sequence). The CDR3 DNA follows: TGTGCCAGCAGCCGGGGACAGGGGAGTGTGGAGACCCAGTACTTC. As protein: CASSRGQGSVETQYF.

The genes are TRBV15 and TRBJ2-6; maybe TRBD2 (6 bases). Germline V gene sequence: CDR1 LNHNV, CDR2 YYDKDF (reference sequence). This CDR3 has 15 residues. V was clipped by 6 bases and J by 0 bases, with 9 bases between them. CDR3 in DNA: TGTGCCACCAGTGGGGGGAGCTCTGGGGCCAACGTCCTGACTTTC. It yields the protein CATSGGSSGANVLTF.

In its sample, this clone was seen once. The rearrangement links TRBV9 to TRBJ2-2, with 11 bases that match TRBD2. V lost 1 base and J lost 2; bases outside the gene matches: 4. CDR3 size: 17 residues. The germline gives CDR1 SGDLS, CDR2 YYNGEE. In nucleotides, the CDR3 is TGTGCCAGCAGCGTATTAGCGGGAGGGACCAACACCGGGGAGCTGTTTTTT. Translation: CASSVLAGGTNTGELFF.

This clone was seen many times. The chain has TRBV3-1 (or the pseudogene TRBV3-2) and TRBJ1-2, with 9 bases that match TRBD1. Germline lookup yields CDR1 LGHDT and CDR2 YNNKEL (reference sequence). J was trimmed by 8 bases and V by 0 bases; bases with no gene match: 4. This CDR3 has 14 amino acids. The DNA for the CDR3 is TGTGCCAGCAGCCAAGACGGACAGGGGACCGGCTACACCTTC. It codes for CASSQDGQGTGYTF.

The J gene is TRBJ1-1, the V gene TRBV30; weak D call: TRBD1 (6 bases). Trimming left V 1 base short and J 3 bases short, with 9 bases between. Germline V gives CDR1 GTSNPN, CDR2 SVGIG (reference sequence). This CDR3 region has 13 residues. The CDR3 sequence: CAWSAQGYTEAFF. CDR3 nucleotides: TGTGCCTGGAGTGCCCAGGGGTACACTGAAGCTTTCTTT.

A note on this clone: This specimen includes other DNA sequences encoding the same CDR3. The J gene is TRBJ2-7, the V gene TRBV6-5; 11 bases line up with TRBD1. The junction had 1 base not matched to a gene; V was cut back by 0 bases and J by 3 bases. The CDR3 totals 15 residues. Germline V gene data show CDR1 as MNHEY and CDR2 as SVGAGI. The CDR3 nucleotides are TGTGCCAGCAGTTACTCGGGGACAGGGGGCTACGAGCAGTACTTC. It is translated as CASSYSGTGGYEQYF.

This rearrangement joins TRBV5-1 to TRBJ2-2; 11 nucleotides match TRBD2. The CDR3 totals 15 residues. CDR1 SGHRS and CDR2 YFSETQ come from the germline V gene. With V trimmed by 3 bases and J by 3 bases, 1 base remained unmatched. CDR3 sequence (DNA): TGCGCCAGCAGCTGGACTAGCGGGTACACCGGGGAGCTGTTTTTT. Protein product: CASSWTSGYTGELFF.

This chain uses TRBV28 with TRBJ1-1; weak D call: TRBD1 (6 bases). Deletions cut 6 bases from V and 5 bases from J, with 19 bases between. The CDR3 consists of 15 residues. Germline V gene sequence: CDR1 MDHEN, CDR2 SYDVKM. DNA of the CDR3: TGTGCCAGCAGAATTACCGGACAAAGGGGGACTGAAGCTTTCTTT. Protein sequence: CASRITGQRGTEAFF.

The chain has TRBV25-1 and TRBJ1-3; D uncertain. Germline V gives CDR1 MGHDK, CDR2 SYGVNS. V was clipped by 2 bases and J by 8 bases, with 7 bases between them. The CDR3 has 12 residues. CDR3 residues: CASSEIEDTIYF. The CDR3 region has the DNA TGTGCCAGCAGTGAAATCGAGGACACCATATATTTT.

The V and J genes are TRBV11-2 and TRBJ1-2; tentative D call: TRBD1 (6 bases). Trimming took off 5 bases at V and 2 bases at J, with 15 bases between the two ends. Germline values: CDR1 SGHAT, CDR2 FQNNGV. CDR3 length: 15 amino acids. The CDR3 region has the DNA TGTGCCAGCAGCGTAACAGGGAAGAGGAACTATGGCTACACCTTC. Protein: CASSVTGKRNYGYTF.

The CDR3, as DNA: TGTGCCATCACTGCCCAGGGGTCGGGTGTACACAATGAGCAGTTCTTC. This codes for CAITAQGSGVHNEQFF. This chain links TRBV10-3 with TRBJ2-1, with a weak D call TRBD1 (6 bases). The CDR3 has 16 amino acids. The V end was cut by 7 bases, the J end by 5 bases, with 21 bases between. The germline CDR1 and CDR2 sequences are ENHRY and SYGVKD.

J is TRBJ2-1 and V is TRBV6-4; TRBD2 might be the D (5 bases). The CDR3 extends over 12 amino acids. V was pared by 6 bases and J by 9 bases, with 12 bases between. Looked up from germline, CDR1 is MRHNA and CDR2 is SNTAGT. The CDR3 sequence: CASREARGEQFF. The CDR3 region has the DNA TGTGCCAGCAGGGAAGCCCGGGGTGAGCAGTTCTTC.

This chain connects TRBV10-3 to TRBJ1-4, with D uncertain. V was shortened by 5 bases and J by 0 bases, with 10 bases between the two germline ends. In germline, CDR1 is ENHRY, CDR2 SYGVKD. The CDR3 totals 15 residues. CDR3 nucleotide sequence: TGTGCCATCAGTAGAGGAGCCGCAACTAATGAAAAACTGTTTTTT. Translating gives CAISRGAATNEKLFF.

The V gene is TRBV2, the J gene TRBJ2-7; a possible D gene is TRBD1 (6 bases). With 3 bases removed from V and 4 bases from J, the gap between germline ends came to 10 bases. From germline, CDR1 is SNHLY and CDR2 FYNNEI. The CDR3 length is 13 residues. The CDR3 coding sequence is TGTGCCAGCAGTGACCGACAGGTTTACGAGCAGTACTTC. It translates to CASSDRQVYEQYF.

The chain has TRBV6-5 and TRBJ1-5; no definite D call. Per the germline V gene, CDR1 is MNHEY and CDR2 is SVGAGI. The CDR3 spans 12 residues. The V and J ends lost 2 bases and 9 bases respectively, with 8 bases between them. CDR3: CASSYPRGPQHF. The CDR3 DNA is TGTGCCAGCAGTTACCCGCGTGGGCCCCAGCATTTT.

The chain employs TRBV7-2 and TRBJ1-6, with 8 bases that match TRBD1. There are 14 residues in the CDR3. J lost 9 bases, V lost 5 bases, and 6 bases had no gene match. Germline V lookup: CDR1 SGHTA, CDR2 FQGNSA. DNA of the CDR3: TGTGCCAGCAGCCCCGGGACAGGACCTTCACCCCTCCACTTT. Its protein product is CASSPGTGPSPLHF.

This chain joins TRBV7-9 and TRBJ1-2; the match to TRBD1 covers 10 bases. Germline loops: CDR1 SEHNR, CDR2 FQNEAQ (reference sequence). The CDR3 is 16 amino acids. After removal of 4 bases from V and 4 bases from J, the junction contained 9 bases not matched to a gene. Written as DNA, the CDR3 is TGTGCCAGCAGCTACAGACCGGGACAGGGGACCTATGGCTACACCTTC. It translates to CASSYRPGQGTYGYTF.

The rearrangement uses TRBV6-5 and TRBJ1-2, with D uncertain. V shed 6 bases and J shed 6 bases, with 20 bases lying between them. The germline CDR1 and CDR2 sequences are MNHEY and SVGAGI. This CDR3 is 15 amino acids long. In nucleotides, the CDR3 is TGTGCCAGCAGCCCCCGGACGGGGAGTGTTGATGGCTACACCTTC. This encodes CASSPRTGSVDGYTF.

The chain joins TRBV5-1 to TRBJ2-2, with D uncertain. The CDR3 length is 13 residues. Trimming took off 7 bases at V and 5 bases at J, with 12 bases between the two ends. Per the germline V gene, CDR1 is SGHRS and CDR2 is YFSETQ. CDR3 sequence (DNA): TGCGCCAGCTCCGCCTTAGTTACCGGGGAGCTGTTTTTT. This translates into CASSALVTGELFF.

The rearrangement links TRBV7-2 to TRBJ2-2, with TRBD1 matching 7 bases. CDR1 SGHTA and CDR2 FQGNSA come from the germline V gene. The CDR3 consists of 16 residues. J was trimmed by 3 bases and V by 3 bases; bases with no gene match: 7. The chain's CDR3 is CASSLDRDSDTGELFF. CDR3 bases: TGTGCCAGCAGCTTGGACCGGGACAGTGACACCGGGGAGCTGTTTTTT.

This clone was observed a handful of times. The V and J genes are TRBV6-5 and TRBJ2-2; a weak D match, TRBD1 (5 bases). Trimming removed 7 bases from V and 4 bases from J, with 16 bases in between. The CDR3 length is 15 residues. CDR1 MNHEY and CDR2 SVGAGI come from the germline V gene. The CDR3 protein is CASTAGHLPTGELFF. Here the CDR3 DNA reads TGTGCCAGCACGGCAGGGCACCTCCCCACCGGGGAGCTGTTTTTT.

This clone is a singleton in its sample. This chain joins TRBV5-4 and TRBJ2-5, with a possible D match to TRBD1 (5 bases). This CDR3 has 14 residues. The germline V gene has CDR1 SGHNT and CDR2 YYREEE (reference sequence). V was clipped by 0 bases and J by 3 bases, with 9 bases between them. In DNA, the CDR3 is TGTGCCAGCAGCTTGGTGGCAGGGAAAGAGACCCAGTACTTC. Translated, it gives CASSLVAGKETQYF.

The chain joins TRBV5-5 to TRBJ2-7; 7 nucleotides align to TRBD1. Germline CDR1 reads SGHKS; CDR2 reads YYEKEE (reference sequence). CDR3 length: 16 residues. Losses at the gene ends were 1 base for V and 2 bases for J; bases not matched to a gene: 9. The CDR3 spells CASSLSFDREAYEQYF. The CDR3 nucleotides are TGTGCCAGCAGCTTGTCCTTTGACAGGGAAGCCTACGAGCAGTACTTC.